This is a list of T cell receptor beta chains from one sample in a study of blood T cell repertoires in COVID-19. Method: immunoSEQ multiplex PCR; TCRdb's copy keeps in-frame clones and lacks some. The table shows 90,000 to 110,000 clones, with approximately 84% occurring only once. Sequenced material: peripheral blood. The receptors come from a woman aged 50 to 60 with acute or convalescent COVID-19. The CDR3 runs from the conserved cysteine through the conserved F or W. D genes are given only for firm matches. Clone size, where shown, is once, few, many, or a class for clones that have expanded.

D gene	V gene	J gene	clone size	CDR3 DNA	CDR3 protein
.	TRBV7-9	TRBJ1-1	.	TGTGCCAGCAGCACCGGGAACACTGAAGCTTTCTTT	CASSTGNTEAFF
.	TRBV5-1	TRBJ2-7	.	TGCGCCAGCAGCCCGCCAGGGGGGACCAACGAGCAGTACTTC	CASSPPGGTNEQYF
.	TRBV5-1	TRBJ1-3	few	TGCGCCAGCAGCTTGTTAGGGGGCTCTGGAAACACCATATATTTT	CASSLLGGSGNTIYF
.	TRBV2	TRBJ2-7	.	TGTGCCAGCAAGTTAGACTCCTACGAGCAGTACTTC	CASKLDSYEQYF
TRBD2	TRBV5-4	TRBJ2-3	few	TGTGCCAGCAGCTTGCAAACTAGCGGCACAGATACGCAGTATTTT	CASSLQTSGTDTQYF
.	TRBV12-5	TRBJ2-6	few	TGTGCTAGTGGTTTACAAGGGGCGATCGGGGCCAACGTCCTGACTTTC	CASGLQGAIGANVLTF
.	TRBV19	TRBJ2-6	.	TGTGCCAGTAATATCCTGAGGAGCTCTGGGGCCAACGTCCTGACTTTC	CASNILRSSGANVLTF
.	TRBV5-5	TRBJ1-6	.	TGTGCCAGCAGCTCCAAAGTGGGGCAGGGTTCACCCCTCCACTTT	CASSSKVGQGSPLHF
.	TRBV9	TRBJ1-1	.	TGTGCCAGCGGTGCGGAGGCTGAAGCTTTCTTT	CASGAEAEAFF
TRBD1	TRBV5-1	TRBJ1-2	.	TGCGCCAGCAGAACCGGGACAGTCCGTTGGGGCTATGGCTACACCTTC	CASRTGTVRWGYGYTF
TRBD2	TRBV10-1	TRBJ2-7	few	TGCGCCAGCAGTTTGACTAGCGGGGGACCCTACGAGCAGTACTTC	CASSLTSGGPYEQYF
.	TRBV12-3/TRBV12-4	TRBJ1-1	once	TGTGCCAGCAGGGTGGACAGTAACACTGAAGCTTTCTTT	CASRVDSNTEAFF
.	TRBV5-1	TRBJ2-1	.	TGCGCCAGCAGCTCAATCTGGAGGGCCAATGAGCAGTTCTTC	CASSSIWRANEQFF
TRBD1	TRBV11-2	TRBJ1-2	once	TGTGCCAGCAGCACAGGGGTCTGGGGCTACACCTTC	CASSTGVWGYTF
TRBD1	TRBV12-5	TRBJ1-2	.	TGTGCTAGTGACGCACAGGGGCCAAATGGCTACACCTTC	CASDAQGPNGYTF
.	TRBV30	TRBJ1-2	few	TGTGCCTGGAGTGTCGCGGGGCTCGGAGGCTACACCTTC	CAWSVAGLGGYTF
.	TRBV5-1	TRBJ2-5	.	TGCGCCAGCAGCTTGGGTTTAACAGGGGACTTCCAAGAGACCCAGTACTTC	CASSLGLTGDFQETQYF
TRBD1	TRBV6-5	TRBJ1-4	.	TGTGCCAGCAGCTTGACAGGGGGGTATGAAAAACTGTTTTTT	CASSLTGGYEKLFF
.	TRBV2	TRBJ2-3	.	TGTGCCAGCAGTGGAACATTCACAGATACGCAGTATTTT	CASSGTFTDTQYF
.	TRBV9	TRBJ2-2	.	TGTGCCAGCAGCGAGGTGGAGGGGGCGACCGGGGAGCTGTTTTTT	CASSEVEGATGELFF
TRBD1	TRBV30	TRBJ1-4	.	TGTGCCTGGAGACCATGGACAGGGGGCGTGAAAAAACTGTTTTTT	CAWRPWTGGVKKLFF
TRBD1	TRBV6-6	TRBJ2-5	once	TGTGCCAGCAGCTCCCTGGGGACAGGGGGATTGGAGACCCAGTACTTC	CASSSLGTGGLETQYF
.	TRBV7-2	TRBJ1-2	.	TGTGCCAGCAGCTTAGAAAGAACAGGGAAGGGCTACACCTTC	CASSLERTGKGYTF
.	TRBV7-8	TRBJ1-6	.	TGTGCCAGCAGCTTGTACACGCGGGAACCCCGGGGGTCACCCCTCCACTTT	CASSLYTREPRGSPLHF
.	TRBV5-5	TRBJ2-7	.	TGTGCCAGCAGCTTGGACGTCAGCGCCTACGAGCAGTACTTC	CASSLDVSAYEQYF
.	TRBV5-1	TRBJ1-2	.	TGCGCCAGCAGCTTGGGGGCGACGGTCTATGGCTACACCTTC	CASSLGATVYGYTF
.	TRBV25-1	TRBJ1-2	.	TGTGCCAGCAGTGGGTACCCCGGGACACATAATAGTATGGGCTACACCTTC	CASSGYPGTHNSMGYTF
TRBD1	TRBV2	TRBJ1-1	.	TGTGCCAGCAGTGAAAGGGGACAGGCCGCTTTCTTT	CASSERGQAAFF
TRBD1	TRBV18	TRBJ1-4	.	TGTGCCAGCTCACCGGCTACAGGGGATGAAAAACTGTTTTTT	CASSPATGDEKLFF
.	TRBV6-5	TRBJ1-2	.	TGTGCCAGCAGTTACCGACAAAACTATGGCTACACCTTC	CASSYRQNYGYTF
.	TRBV10-1	TRBJ1-5	few	TGCGCCAGCAGTGGCCACCTTGGCGGCCGCAATCAGCCCCAGCATTTT	CASSGHLGGRNQPQHF
.	TRBV4-1	TRBJ1-1	.	TGCGCCAGCAGCCAAGAGGGGCAGTCCCTTCCCCTGAACACTGAAGCTTTCTTT	CASSQEGQSLPLNTEAFF
.	TRBV11-2	TRBJ2-7	few	TGTGCCAGCAGCTTGAGTCGGGTGACGGCGGGGTACTTC	CASSLSRVTAGYF
.	TRBV12-3/TRBV12-4	TRBJ2-1	.	TGTGCCAGCTCTTCGGGGTATAGGTCGAAGTTCTTC	CASSSGYRSKFF